This paragraph covers one T cell receptor (beta chain) sequence. A read error is possible here, since a much larger clone lies one base away. The sample comes from a study of CDR3 diversity in severe acne. TCRdb independently ran MiXCR on the PCR reads; one entry per CDR3 protein. The table has approximately 90,000 distinct CDR3 sequences, roughly 49% seen once; the top ten hold under 14%. Trimming removed 8 bases from V and 11 bases from J, with 21 bases in between. The CDR3 loop spans 13 amino acids. In germline, CDR1 is SGHAT, CDR2 FQNNGV. This TCR derives from a male donor with severe acne vulgaris. The chain uses TRBV11-2 and TRBJ2-5; D is possibly TRBD1 or TRBD2 (7 bases each). Material: blood. The CDR3 here is CASLQGGLNEQYF. CDR3 DNA sequence: TGTGCCAGCCTTCAGGGGGGGCTTAATGAGCAGTACTTC.